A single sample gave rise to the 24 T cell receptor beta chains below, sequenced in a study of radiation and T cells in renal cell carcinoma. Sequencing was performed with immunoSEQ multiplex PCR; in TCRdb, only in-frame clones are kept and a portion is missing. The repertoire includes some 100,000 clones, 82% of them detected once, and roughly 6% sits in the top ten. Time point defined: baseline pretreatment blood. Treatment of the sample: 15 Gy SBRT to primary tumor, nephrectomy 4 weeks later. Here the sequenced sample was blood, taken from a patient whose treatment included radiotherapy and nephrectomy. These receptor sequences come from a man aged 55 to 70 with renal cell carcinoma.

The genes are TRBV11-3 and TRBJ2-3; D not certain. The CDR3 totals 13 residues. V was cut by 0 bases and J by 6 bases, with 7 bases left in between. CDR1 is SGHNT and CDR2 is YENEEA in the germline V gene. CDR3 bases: TGTGCCAGCAGCTTAGATAGGGCGGATACGCAGTATTTT. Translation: CASSLDRADTQYF.

The CDR3 region is CASMGTSGSQETQYF. In nucleotides, the CDR3 is TGCGCCAGCATGGGGACTAGCGGGAGCCAAGAGACCCAGTACTTC. The V call is TRBV5-1, the J call TRBJ2-5; TRBD2 matches 14 bases. The CDR3 runs to 15 residues. The V segment lost 6 bases and the J segment 1 base; nucleotides outside the gene matches: 2. The V gene's germline CDR1 is SGHRS and CDR2 YFSETQ. The full variable domain, completed using reference TRBV5-1 and TRBJ2-5, is KAGVTQTPRYLIKTRGQQVTLSCSPISGHRSVSWYQQTPGQGLQFLFEYFSETQRNKGNFPGRFSGRQFSNSRSEMNVSTLELGDSALYLCASMGTSGSQETQYFGPGTRLLVL.

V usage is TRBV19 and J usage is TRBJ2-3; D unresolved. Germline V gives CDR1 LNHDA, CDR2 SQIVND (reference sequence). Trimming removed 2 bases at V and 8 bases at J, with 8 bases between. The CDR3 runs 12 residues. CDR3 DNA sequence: TGTGCCAGTAGTATATCCCCCGGTACGCAGTATTTT. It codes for CASSISPGTQYF.

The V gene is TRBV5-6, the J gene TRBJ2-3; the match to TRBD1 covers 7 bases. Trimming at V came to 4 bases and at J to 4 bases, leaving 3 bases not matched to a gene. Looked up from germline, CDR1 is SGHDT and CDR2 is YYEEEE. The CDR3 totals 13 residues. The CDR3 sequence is CASSPTGSDTQYF. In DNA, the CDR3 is TGTGCCAGCAGCCCGACAGGGTCAGATACGCAGTATTTT.

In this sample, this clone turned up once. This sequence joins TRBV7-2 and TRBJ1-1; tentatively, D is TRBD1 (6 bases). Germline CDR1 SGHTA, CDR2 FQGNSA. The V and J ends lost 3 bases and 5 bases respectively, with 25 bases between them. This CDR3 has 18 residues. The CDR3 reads CASSFGQAGVVFGTEAFF. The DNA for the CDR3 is TGTGCCAGCAGCTTTGGGCAGGCAGGGGTGGTTTTTGGTACTGAAGCTTTCTTT.

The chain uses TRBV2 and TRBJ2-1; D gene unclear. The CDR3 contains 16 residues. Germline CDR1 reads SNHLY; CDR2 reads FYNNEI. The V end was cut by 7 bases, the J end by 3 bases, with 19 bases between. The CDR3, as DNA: TGTGCCAGCATGAAAAGGAGAGCGACCCACTACAATGAGCAGTTCTTC. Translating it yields CASMKRRATHYNEQFF.

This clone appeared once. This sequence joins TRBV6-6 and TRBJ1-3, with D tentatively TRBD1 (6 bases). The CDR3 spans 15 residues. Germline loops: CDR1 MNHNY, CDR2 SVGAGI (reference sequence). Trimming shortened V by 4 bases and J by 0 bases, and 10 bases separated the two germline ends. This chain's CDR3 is CASSLGGVSGNTIYF. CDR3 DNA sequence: TGTGCCAGCAGTTTGGGGGGCGTCTCTGGAAACACCATATATTTT.

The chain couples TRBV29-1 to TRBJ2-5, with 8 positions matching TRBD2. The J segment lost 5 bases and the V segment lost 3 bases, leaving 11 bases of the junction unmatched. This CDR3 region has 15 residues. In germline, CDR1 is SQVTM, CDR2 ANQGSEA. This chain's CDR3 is CSVDSGGGLGETQYF. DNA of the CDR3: TGCAGCGTTGATTCGGGGGGGGGCCTTGGCGAGACCCAGTACTTC. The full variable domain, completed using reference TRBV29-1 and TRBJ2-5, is SAVISQKPSRDICQRGTSLTIQCQVDSQVTMMFWYRQQPGQSLTLIATANQGSEATYESGFVIDKFPISRPNLTFSTLTVSNMSPEDSSIYLCSVDSGGGLGETQYFGPGTRLLVL.

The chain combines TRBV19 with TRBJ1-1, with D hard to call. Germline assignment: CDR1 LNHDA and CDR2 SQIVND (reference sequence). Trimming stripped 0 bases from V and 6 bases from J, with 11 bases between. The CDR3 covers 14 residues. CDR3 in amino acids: CASSIDLDESEAFF. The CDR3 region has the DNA TGTGCCAGTAGTATAGATTTAGACGAATCTGAAGCTTTCTTT.

The CDR3 here is CASSLGQGRTEAFF. The CDR3 bases are TGCGCCAGCAGCTTGGGGCAGGGGAGGACTGAAGCTTTCTTT. J is TRBJ1-1 and V is TRBV5-1, with a weak D call TRBD1 (6 bases). CDR1 and CDR2 (germline): SGHRS, YFSETQ. V lost 0 bases, J lost 5 bases, and 11 bases lay in between. There are 14 residues in the CDR3. The full variable domain, in which reference TRBV5-1 and TRBJ1-1 provide the parts outside the CDR3, is KAGVTQTPRYLIKTRGQQVTLSCSPISGHRSVSWYQQTPGQGLQFLFEYFSETQRNKGNFPGRFSGRQFSNSRSEMNVSTLELGDSALYLCASSLGQGRTEAFFGQGTRLTVV.

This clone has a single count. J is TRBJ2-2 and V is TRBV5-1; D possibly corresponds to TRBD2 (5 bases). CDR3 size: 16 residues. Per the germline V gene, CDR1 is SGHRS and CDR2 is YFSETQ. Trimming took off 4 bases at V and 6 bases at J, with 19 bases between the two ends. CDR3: CASSVGVREHPGELFF. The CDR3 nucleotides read TGCGCCAGCAGCGTTGGAGTCCGGGAACACCCCGGGGAGCTGTTTTTT.

DNA for the CDR3: TGTGCCAGCAGTTTGTTGCAGGGGAACGATGAGCAGTTCTTC. This gives the protein CASSLLQGNDEQFF. The chain is built from TRBV28 and TRBJ2-1; the D gene is possibly TRBD1 (6 bases). The CDR3 is 14 residues long. V lost 3 bases, J lost 8 bases, and 14 bases lay in between. Germline assignment: CDR1 MDHEN and CDR2 SYDVKM.

The CDR3 sequence: CASSFELAGGPRNEQFF. The CDR3 DNA reads as TGTGCCAGCAGCTTCGAACTAGCGGGAGGGCCAAGGAATGAGCAGTTCTTC. The genes are TRBV5-6 and TRBJ2-1, with 13 bases identical to TRBD2. Germline trimming cut 2 bases from V and 7 bases from J; bases unmatched to any gene: 9. Germline CDR1 SGHDT, CDR2 YYEEEE. This CDR3 has 17 amino acids.

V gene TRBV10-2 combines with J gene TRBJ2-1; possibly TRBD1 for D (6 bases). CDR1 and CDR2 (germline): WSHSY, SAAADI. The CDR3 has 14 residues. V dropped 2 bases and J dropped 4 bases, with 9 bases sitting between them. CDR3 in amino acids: CASSEGQPYNEQFF. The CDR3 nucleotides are TGCGCCAGCAGTGAGGGACAGCCATACAATGAGCAGTTCTTC.

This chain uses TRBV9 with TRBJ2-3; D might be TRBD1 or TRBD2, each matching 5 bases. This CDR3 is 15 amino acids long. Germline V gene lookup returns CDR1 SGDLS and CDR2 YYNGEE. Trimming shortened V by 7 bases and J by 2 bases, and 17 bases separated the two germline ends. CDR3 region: CASRPGGTPTDTQYF. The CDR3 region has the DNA TGTGCCAGCCGCCCTGGGGGAACCCCCACAGATACGCAGTATTTT.

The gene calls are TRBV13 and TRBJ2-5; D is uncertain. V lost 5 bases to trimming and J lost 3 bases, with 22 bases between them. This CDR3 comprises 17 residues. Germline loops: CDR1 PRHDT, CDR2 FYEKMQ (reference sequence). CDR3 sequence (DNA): TGTGCCAGCAGCCTCGCGGAATGGGATGCGTTTAAAGAGACCCAGTACTTC. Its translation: CASSLAEWDAFKETQYF.

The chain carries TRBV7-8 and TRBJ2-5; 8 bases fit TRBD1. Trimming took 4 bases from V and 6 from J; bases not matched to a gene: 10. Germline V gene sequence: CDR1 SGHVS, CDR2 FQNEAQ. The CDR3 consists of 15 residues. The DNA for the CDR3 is TGTGCCAGCAGCTCACTCCGGGACAGGCTAAAGACCCAGTACTTC. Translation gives CASSSLRDRLKTQYF.

CDR3 sequence reads: CASSESGRGITDTQYF. The CDR3 region has the DNA TGTGCCAGCAGTGAGAGCGGGAGGGGGATCACAGATACGCAGTATTTT. The V call is TRBV6-1, the J call TRBJ2-3, with TRBD2 identical over 10 bases. Germline V gene sequence: CDR1 MNHNS, CDR2 SASEGT. Unmatched junction bases numbered 5, after V lost 3 bases and J lost 2 bases. The CDR3 loop spans 16 amino acids.

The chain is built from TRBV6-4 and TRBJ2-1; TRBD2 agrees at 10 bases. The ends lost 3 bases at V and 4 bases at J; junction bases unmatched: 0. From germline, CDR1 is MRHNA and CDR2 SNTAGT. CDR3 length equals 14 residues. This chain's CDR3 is CASSELAGYNEQFF. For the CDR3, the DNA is TGTGCCAGCAGTGAACTAGCGGGATACAATGAGCAGTTCTTC.

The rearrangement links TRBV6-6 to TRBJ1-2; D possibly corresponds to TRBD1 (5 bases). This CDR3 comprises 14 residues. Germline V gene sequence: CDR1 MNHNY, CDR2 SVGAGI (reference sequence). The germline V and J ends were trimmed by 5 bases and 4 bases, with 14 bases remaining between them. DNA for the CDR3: TGTGCCAGCAGTGCCGAGGGGAGGGCCTATGGCTACACCTTC. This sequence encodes CASSAEGRAYGYTF.

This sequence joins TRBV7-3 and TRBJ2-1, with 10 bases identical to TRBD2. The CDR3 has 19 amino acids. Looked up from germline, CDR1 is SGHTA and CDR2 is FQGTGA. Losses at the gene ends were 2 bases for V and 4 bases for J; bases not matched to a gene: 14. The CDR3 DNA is TGTGCCAGCAGCTTAGGGCTAGCGGGAGATCTGCTTTCATACAATGAGCAGTTCTTC. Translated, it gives CASSLGLAGDLLSYNEQFF.

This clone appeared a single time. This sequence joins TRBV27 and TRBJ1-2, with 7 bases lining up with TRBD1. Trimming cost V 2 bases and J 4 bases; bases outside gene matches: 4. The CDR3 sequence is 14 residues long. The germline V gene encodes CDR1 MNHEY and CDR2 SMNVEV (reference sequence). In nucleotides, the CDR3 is TGTGCCAGCAGTTTAACGACAGGGCCCTATGGCTACACCTTC. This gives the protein CASSLTTGPYGYTF.

The CDR3 region is CATSTGGSSGGAFF. In nucleotides, the CDR3 is TGTGCCACTTCGACAGGGGGATCCTCGGGGGGAGCTTTCTTT. The chain has TRBV19 and TRBJ1-1; TRBD1 agrees at 9 bases. Trimming took 10 bases from V and 10 from J; bases not matched to a gene: 16. The CDR3 is 14 amino acids. CDR1 is LNHDA and CDR2 is SQIVND in the germline V gene (reference sequence).

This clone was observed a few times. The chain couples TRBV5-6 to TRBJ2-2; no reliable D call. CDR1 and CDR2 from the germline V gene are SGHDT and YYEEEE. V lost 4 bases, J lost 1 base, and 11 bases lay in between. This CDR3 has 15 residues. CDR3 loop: CASSLRVLNTGELFF. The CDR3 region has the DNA TGTGCCAGCAGCCTCCGGGTTTTGAACACCGGGGAGCTGTTTTTT.